The TCR beta chain under discussion was sequenced for a study of cytomegalovirus exposure and HLA in healthy donors. On the study more broadly: Around 79 million unique TCRs, all from HLA-typed donors, were included in an early release of the data.

Losses at the gene ends were 2 bases for V and 3 bases for J; bases not matched to a gene: 3. From germline, CDR1 is SGHKS and CDR2 YYEKEE (reference sequence). CDR3 length equals 15 residues. The PCR used 60 Vbeta and 13 Jbeta primers. The table came from immunoSEQ multiplex PCR; TCRdb's copy has only in-frame clones and leaves some out. The data hold about 160,000 clones, with less than 80% observed a single time. V usage is TRBV5-5 and J usage is TRBJ2-2; 8 nucleotides match TRBD2. The sequencing sample was made of PBMCs. The sequence derives from a man in his forties in good health and CMV-seronegative. CDR3 coding DNA: TGTGCCAGCAGCTTTCGGGGGGGGGACACCGGGGAGCTGTTTTTT. Its protein is CASSFRGGDTGELFF.